This record looks at one T cell receptor (beta chain) sequence and its context. Its antigen is undetermined. Profiled with immunoSEQ multiplex PCR; TCRdb holds only in-frame clones, not every one. The data hold about 1.1 million clones, with 60% to 85% observed a single time. This record belongs to a study of shared clonotypes between healthy human individuals. Study-level points and caveats: Rarefaction exposed incomplete sorted-subset sequencing despite large depth. In general, naive subsets displayed greater estimated richness than memory subsets did. A handful of donors showed sharing of about 4.7% of naive CD4 clonotypes.

In germline, CDR1 is SGHAT, CDR2 FQNNGV. V dropped 4 bases and J dropped 10 bases, with 20 bases sitting between them. This CDR3 is built from 15 residues. What was sequenced was memory CD4+ T cells from PBMCs. As to subset: CD45RA-negative fraction. This chain connects TRBV11-2 to TRBJ1-3, with D possibly TRBD1 on 5 matching bases. The receptor comes from a young man in good health. Some clones in this sample may be carry-over from other donors' samples. The chain's CDR3 is CASSSPRGPLGTIYF. For the CDR3, the DNA is TGTGCCAGCAGCTCCCCTCGGGGACCCCTTGGAACCATATATTTT.